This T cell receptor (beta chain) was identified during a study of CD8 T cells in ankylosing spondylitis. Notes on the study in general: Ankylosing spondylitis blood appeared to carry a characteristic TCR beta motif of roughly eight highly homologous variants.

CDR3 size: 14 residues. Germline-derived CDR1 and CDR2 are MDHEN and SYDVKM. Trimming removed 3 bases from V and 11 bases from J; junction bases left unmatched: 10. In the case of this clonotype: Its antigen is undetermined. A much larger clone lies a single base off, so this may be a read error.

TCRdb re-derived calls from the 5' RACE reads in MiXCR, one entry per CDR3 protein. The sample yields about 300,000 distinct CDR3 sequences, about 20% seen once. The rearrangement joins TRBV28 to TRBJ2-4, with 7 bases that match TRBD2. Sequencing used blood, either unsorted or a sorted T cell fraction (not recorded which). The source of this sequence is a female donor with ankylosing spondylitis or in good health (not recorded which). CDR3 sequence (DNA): TGTGCCAGCAGTTTGGGGACTACGGGGAACTTTCAGTACTTC. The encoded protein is CASSLGTTGNFQYF.